This TCR beta chain derives from a study of shared clonotypes between healthy human individuals. This clone was observed a few times. In the original analysis: Filtering of immunoSEQ junctional sequences could not match full-length read filtering. Sequenced by immunoSEQ multiplex PCR; TCRdb stores in-frame clones only, minus some. The DNA gave D and trimming, while V, J and clone size come from that table. The sample lists roughly 1 million clones, under 80% occurring once. Between the trimmed V and J ends, which lost 0 bases and 4 bases, there was a span of 11 bases. Germline V gene sequence: CDR1 SGHAT, CDR2 FQNNGV. The CDR3 is 15 residues long.

The specimen sequenced was memory CD4+ T cells sorted from blood. Stated subset: CD45RA-negative fraction. The TCR originated in a man between 18 and 29 years old in good health. The chain couples TRBV11-2 to TRBJ2-3; D ambiguous. CDR3 sequence: CASSLDNGSPDTQYF. CDR3 sequence (DNA): TGTGCCAGCAGCTTAGATAACGGGTCGCCAGATACGCAGTATTTT.